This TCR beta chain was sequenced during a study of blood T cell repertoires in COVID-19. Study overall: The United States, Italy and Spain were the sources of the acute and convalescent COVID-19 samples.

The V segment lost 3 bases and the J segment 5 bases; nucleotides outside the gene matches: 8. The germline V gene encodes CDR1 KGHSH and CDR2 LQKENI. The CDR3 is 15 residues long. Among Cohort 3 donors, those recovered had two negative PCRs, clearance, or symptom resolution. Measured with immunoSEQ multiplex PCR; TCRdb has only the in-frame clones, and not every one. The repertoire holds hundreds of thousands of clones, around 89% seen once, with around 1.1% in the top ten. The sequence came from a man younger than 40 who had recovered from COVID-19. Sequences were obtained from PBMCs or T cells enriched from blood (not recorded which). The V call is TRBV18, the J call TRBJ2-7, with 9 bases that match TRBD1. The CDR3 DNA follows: TGTGCCAGCTCACCTCCGGGACAGGGAAGCCACGAGCAGTACTTC. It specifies CASSPPGQGSHEQYF. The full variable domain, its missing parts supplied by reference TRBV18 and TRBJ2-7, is NAGVMQNPRHLVRRRGQEARLRCSPMKGHSHVYWYRQLPEEGLKFMVYLQKENIIDESGMPKERFSAEFPKEGPSILRIQQVVRGDSAAYFCASSPPGQGSHEQYFGPGTRLTVT.